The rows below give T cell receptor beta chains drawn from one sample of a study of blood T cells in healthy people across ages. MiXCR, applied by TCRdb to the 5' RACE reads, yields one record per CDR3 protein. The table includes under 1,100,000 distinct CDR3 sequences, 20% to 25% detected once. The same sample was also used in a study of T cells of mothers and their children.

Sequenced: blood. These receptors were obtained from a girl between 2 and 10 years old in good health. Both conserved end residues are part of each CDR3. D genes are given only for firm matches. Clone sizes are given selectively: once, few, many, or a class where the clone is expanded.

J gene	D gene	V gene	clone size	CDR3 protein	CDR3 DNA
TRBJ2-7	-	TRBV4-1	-	CASSQAASSSYEQYF	TGCGCCAGCAGCCAAGCAGCCAGTTCCTCCTACGAGCAGTACTTC
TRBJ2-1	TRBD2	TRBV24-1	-	CATSGNPLAGGPPEQFF	TGTGCCACCAGTGGCAATCCCCTAGCGGGAGGGCCTCCTGAGCAGTTCTTC
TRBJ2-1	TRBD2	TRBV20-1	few	CSAESGTSGSDEQFF	TGCAGTGCTGAATCCGGGACTAGCGGGAGCGATGAGCAGTTCTTC
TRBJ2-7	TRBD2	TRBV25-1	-	CASSELTSGTSGLYEQYF	TGTGCCAGCAGTGAATTGACCTCCGGGACTAGCGGACTCTACGAGCAGTACTTC
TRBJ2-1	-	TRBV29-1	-	CSVEESRGRNEQFF	TGCAGCGTTGAAGAATCGCGGGGAAGGAATGAGCAGTTCTTC
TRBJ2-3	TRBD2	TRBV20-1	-	CSASPILAGNTDTQYF	TGCAGTGCTAGCCCGATACTAGCGGGGAACACAGATACGCAGTATTTT
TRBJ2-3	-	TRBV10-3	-	CAISESRGTHTNTQYF	TGTGCCATCAGTGAGTCGAGGGGGACACACACGAATACGCAGTATTTT
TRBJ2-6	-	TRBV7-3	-	CASSLVTDSGANVLTF	TGTGCCAGCAGCTTGGTGACGGACTCTGGGGCCAACGTCCTGACTTTC
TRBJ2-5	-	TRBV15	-	CATADILQETQYF	TGTGCCACCGCGGACATCTTACAAGAGACCCAGTACTTC
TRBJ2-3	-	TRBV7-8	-	CASSLEGAAYLTDTQYF	TGTGCCAGCAGCTTAGAGGGCGCGGCCTACCTCACAGATACGCAGTATTTT
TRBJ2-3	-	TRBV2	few	CASSDGRTTDTQYF	TGTGCCAGCAGTGATGGTAGAACCACAGATACGCAGTATTTT
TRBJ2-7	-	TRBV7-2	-	CASSQSGVQYF	TGTGCCAGCAGCCAATCAGGAGTGCAGTACTTC
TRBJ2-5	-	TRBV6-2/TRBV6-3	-	CASSRQTSAETQYF	TGTGCCAGCAGCCGCCAGACTAGTGCCGAGACCCAGTACTTC
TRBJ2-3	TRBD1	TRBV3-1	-	CASTESDRGYPDTQYF	TGTGCCAGCACCGAATCCGACAGGGGCTATCCAGATACGCAGTATTTT
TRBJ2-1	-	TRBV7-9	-	CASSSSGVTSYNEQFF	TGTGCCAGCAGCTCATCAGGGGTGACTAGCTACAATGAGCAGTTCTTC
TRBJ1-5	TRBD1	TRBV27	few	CASSLQGAHNQPQHF	TGTGCCAGCAGTCTTCAGGGGGCACACAATCAGCCCCAGCATTTT
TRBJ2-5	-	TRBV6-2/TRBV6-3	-	CASSYFSSGETQYF	TGTGCCAGCAGTTACTTTTCGTCGGGGGAGACCCAGTACTTC
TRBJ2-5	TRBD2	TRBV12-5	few	CASGFERGIQETQYF	TGTGCTAGTGGTTTCGAGCGGGGGATACAAGAGACCCAGTACTTC
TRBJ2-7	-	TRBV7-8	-	CASSLGGPGAGYEQYF	TGTGCCAGCAGCTTAGGGGGCCCGGGGGCGGGCTACGAGCAGTACTTC
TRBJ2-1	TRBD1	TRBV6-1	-	CASYRGSSYNEQFF	TGTGCCAGCTACAGGGGTAGCTCCTACAATGAGCAGTTCTTC
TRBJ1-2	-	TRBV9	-	CASSATGIGGYGYTF	TGTGCCAGCAGCGCTACAGGGATCGGAGGCTATGGCTACACCTTC
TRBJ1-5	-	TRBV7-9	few	CASSSNGNQPQHF	TGTGCCAGCAGCTCAAACGGGAATCAGCCCCAGCATTTT
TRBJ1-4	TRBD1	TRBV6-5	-	CASSYSGQGHEKLFF	TGTGCCAGCAGTTACTCGGGACAGGGTCATGAAAAACTGTTTTTT
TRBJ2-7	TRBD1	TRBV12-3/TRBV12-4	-	CASSGPGQGTAEQYF	TGTGCCAGCAGCGGACCGGGACAGGGTACCGCCGAGCAGTACTTC
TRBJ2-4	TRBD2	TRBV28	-	CASSLLAGGNIQYF	TGTGCCAGCAGTCTACTAGCGGGAGGAAACATTCAGTACTTC
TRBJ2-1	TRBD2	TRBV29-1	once	CSVVQAGGSYNEQFF	TGCAGCGTTGTTCAAGCGGGAGGGTCCTACAATGAGCAGTTCTTC
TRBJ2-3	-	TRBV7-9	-	CASSLEFRQTTSDTQYF	TGTGCCAGCAGCTTAGAGTTCCGGCAGACAACTTCCGATACGCAGTATTTT
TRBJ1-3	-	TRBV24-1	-	CATSTGAGNTIYF	TGTGCCACCAGTACAGGTGCAGGAAACACCATATATTTT
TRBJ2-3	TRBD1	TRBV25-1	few	CASSDPHRGNTDTQYF	TGTGCCAGCAGTGATCCCCACAGGGGGAACACAGATACGCAGTATTTT
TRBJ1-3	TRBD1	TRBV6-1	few	CASSGRQGVEGNTIYF	TGTGCCAGCAGTGGAAGACAGGGGGTGGAAGGAAACACCATATATTTT
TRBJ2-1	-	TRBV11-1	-	CASSNFPAENNEQFF	TGTGCCAGCAGCAACTTCCCGGCAGAAAACAATGAGCAGTTCTTC
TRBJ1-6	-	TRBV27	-	CASSLRSQFGNSPLHF	TGTGCCAGCAGTTTACGGTCCCAGTTCGGAAATTCACCCCTCCACTTT
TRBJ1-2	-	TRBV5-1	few	CASSLGSPVYNGYTF	TGCGCCAGCAGCTTGGGGTCTCCGGTTTACAATGGCTACACCTTC
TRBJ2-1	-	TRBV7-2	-	CASSFRLLSSSYNEQSF	TGTGCCAGCAGCTTTAGGCTCCTTTCGAGCTCCTACAATGAGCAGTCCTTC
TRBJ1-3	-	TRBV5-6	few	CASSLVVNSGNTIYF	TGTGCCAGCAGCTTGGTGGTCAACTCTGGAAACACCATATATTTT
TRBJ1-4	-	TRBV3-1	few	CASSPYRDRRGEKLFF	TGTGCCAGCAGCCCCTACAGGGATCGGAGGGGTGAAAAACTGTTTTTT
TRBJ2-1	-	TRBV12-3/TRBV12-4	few	CASSNIGEQFF	TGTGCCAGCAGTAACATTGGTGAGCAGTTCTTC
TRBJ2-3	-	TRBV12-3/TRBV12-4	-	CASSFSPGLLDTQYF	TGTGCCAGCAGTTTTTCCCCAGGATTATTAGATACGCAGTATTTT
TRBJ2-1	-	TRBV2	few	CASSHEITRSTYNEQFF	TGTGCCAGCAGTCATGAGATAACCCGGTCGACCTACAATGAGCAGTTCTTC
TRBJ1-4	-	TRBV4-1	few	CASSQSRYDPPTNEKLFF	TGCGCCAGCAGCCAATCAAGATATGATCCTCCAACTAATGAAAAACTGTTTTTT
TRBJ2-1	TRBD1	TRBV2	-	CASRALGQAYYNEQFF	TGTGCCAGCAGAGCCCTGGGACAGGCCTATTACAATGAGCAGTTCTTC
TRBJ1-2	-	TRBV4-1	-	CASSPGPFDYGYTF	TGCGCCAGCAGTCCGGGTCCTTTTGACTATGGCTACACCTTC
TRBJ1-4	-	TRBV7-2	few	CASSLGGQNNEKLFF	TGTGCCAGCAGCTTAGGGGGTCAGAATAATGAAAAACTGTTTTTT
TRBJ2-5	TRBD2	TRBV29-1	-	CSVVPTSGGTQETQYF	TGCAGCGTTGTCCCAACTAGCGGGGGGACCCAAGAGACCCAGTACTTC
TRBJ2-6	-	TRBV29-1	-	CSLLTGANVLTF	TGCAGCCTCCTAACTGGGGCCAACGTCCTGACTTTC
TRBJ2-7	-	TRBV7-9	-	CASSLRSAGASGSGYEQYF	TGTGCCAGCAGCTTACGTTCGGCAGGGGCCAGCGGCTCAGGGTACGAGCAGTACTTC
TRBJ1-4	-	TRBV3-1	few	CASSQEGRGGEKLFF	TGTGCCAGCAGCCAAGAAGGCAGGGGAGGTGAAAAACTGTTTTTT
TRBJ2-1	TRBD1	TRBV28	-	CASSFITGGLYNEQFF	TGTGCCAGCAGTTTTATAACAGGGGGCTTATACAATGAGCAGTTCTTC
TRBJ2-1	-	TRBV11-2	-	CASSLESGSSGNEQFF	TGTGCCAGCAGCTTAGAAAGCGGCTCCTCAGGCAATGAGCAGTTCTTC
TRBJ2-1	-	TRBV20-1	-	CSASLGNEQFF	TGCAGTGCTTCCCTGGGGAATGAGCAGTTCTTC
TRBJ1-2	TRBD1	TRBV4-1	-	CASSQDGRGRDNYGYTF	TGCGCCAGCAGCCAAGATGGTAGGGGGCGAGACAACTATGGCTACACCTTC
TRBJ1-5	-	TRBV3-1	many	CASSQGQSNQPQHF	TGCGCCAGCAGCCAAGGACAGAGCAATCAGCCCCAGCATTTT
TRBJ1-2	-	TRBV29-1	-	CSVGGGTKYGYTF	TGCAGCGTTGGGGGGGGAACAAAATATGGCTACACCTTC
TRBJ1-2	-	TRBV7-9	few	CASRGDSSDGYTF	TGTGCCAGCAGGGGTGACAGCTCGGATGGCTACACCTTC
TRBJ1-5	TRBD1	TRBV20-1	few	CSARGVDRDNQPQHF	TGCAGTGCTAGGGGGGTAGACAGGGACAATCAGCCCCAGCATTTT
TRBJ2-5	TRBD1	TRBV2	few	CASSAGTGYGETQYF	TGTGCCAGCAGTGCCGGGACAGGGTACGGAGAGACCCAGTACTTC
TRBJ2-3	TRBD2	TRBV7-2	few	CASSRKTQARGGLGDTQYF	TGTGCCAGCAGCCGAAAAACCCAAGCGCGCGGGGGGCTGGGAGATACGCAGTATTTT
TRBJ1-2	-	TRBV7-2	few	CASSPRETSLNYGYTF	TGTGCCAGCAGCCCCCGGGAGACTTCCTTAAACTATGGCTACACCTTC
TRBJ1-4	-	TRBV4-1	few	CASSQEPASATNEKLFF	TGCGCCAGCAGCCAAGAGCCCGCCAGTGCAACTAATGAAAAACTGTTTTTT
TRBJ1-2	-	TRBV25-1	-	CASNAGTDGYTF	TGTGCCAGCAATGCCGGAACTGATGGCTACACCTTC